This TCR beta chain was retrieved from a study of T cell responses to AZD1222 COVID-19 vaccine. Findings and caveats of the study: A reported finding is that nearly half of spike-specific TCRs target unmutated variant regions.

This CDR3 spans 12 amino acids. Germline CDR1 is MDHEN and CDR2 is SYDVKM. The ends were cut back, 6 bases at V and 7 bases at J, with 12 bases in the middle. In the case of this clone: Its target is not known.

Sequencing used immunoSEQ multiplex PCR; TCRdb keeps in-frame clones, though not all of them. The profile covers 150,000 to 160,000 clones, with roughly nine tenths appearing a single time and about 7% taken by the ten largest. The origin of this receptor is an adult who had recovered from COVID-19. This specimen was peripheral blood, taken after recovery from COVID-19. The J gene is TRBJ1-2, the V gene TRBV28; D not resolved. The CDR3 sequence is CASSPLPSGYTF. The CDR3 nucleotides read TGTGCCAGCAGCCCACTACCTTCTGGCTACACCTTC.